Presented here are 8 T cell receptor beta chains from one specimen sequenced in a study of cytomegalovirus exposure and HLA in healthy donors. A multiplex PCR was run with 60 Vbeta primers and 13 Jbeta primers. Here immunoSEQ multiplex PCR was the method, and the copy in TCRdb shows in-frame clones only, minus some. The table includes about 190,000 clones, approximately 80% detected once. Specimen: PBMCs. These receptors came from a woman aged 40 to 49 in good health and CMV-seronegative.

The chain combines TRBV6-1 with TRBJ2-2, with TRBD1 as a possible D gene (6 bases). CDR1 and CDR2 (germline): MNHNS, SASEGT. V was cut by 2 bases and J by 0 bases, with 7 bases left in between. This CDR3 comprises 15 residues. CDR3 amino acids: CASSERTANTGELFF. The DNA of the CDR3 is TGTGCCAGCAGTGAAAGGACAGCGAACACCGGGGAGCTGTTTTTT.

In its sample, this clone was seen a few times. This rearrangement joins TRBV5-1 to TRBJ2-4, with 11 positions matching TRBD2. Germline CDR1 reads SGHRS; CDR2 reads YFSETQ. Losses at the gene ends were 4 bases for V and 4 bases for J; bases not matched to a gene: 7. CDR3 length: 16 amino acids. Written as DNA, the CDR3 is TGCGCCAGCAGCCGATCCTCTAGCGGGGGGAAAAACATTCAGTACTTC. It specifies CASSRSSSGGKNIQYF.

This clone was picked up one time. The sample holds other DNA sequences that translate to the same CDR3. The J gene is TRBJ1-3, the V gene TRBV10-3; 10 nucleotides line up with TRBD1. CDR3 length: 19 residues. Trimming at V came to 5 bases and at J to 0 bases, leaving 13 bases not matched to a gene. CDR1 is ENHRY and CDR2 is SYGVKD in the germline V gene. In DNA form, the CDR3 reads TGTGCCATCAGTACTGGGGGACAGGGGAATCCCCTCTCTGGAAACACCATATATTTT. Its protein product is CAISTGGQGNPLSGNTIYF.

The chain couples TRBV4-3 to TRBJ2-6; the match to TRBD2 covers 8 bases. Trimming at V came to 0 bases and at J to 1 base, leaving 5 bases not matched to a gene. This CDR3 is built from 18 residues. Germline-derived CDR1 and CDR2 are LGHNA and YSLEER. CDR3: CASSQDPSGWSGANVLTF. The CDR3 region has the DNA TGCGCCAGCAGCCAAGATCCTAGCGGGTGGTCTGGGGCCAACGTCCTGACTTTC.

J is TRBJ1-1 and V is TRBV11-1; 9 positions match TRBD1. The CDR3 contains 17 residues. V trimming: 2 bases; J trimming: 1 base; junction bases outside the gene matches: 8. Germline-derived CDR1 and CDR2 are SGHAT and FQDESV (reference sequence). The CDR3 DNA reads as TGTGCCAGCAGCTTATATGTGGGGACAGGGTCGAACACTGAAGCTTTCTTT. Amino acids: CASSLYVGTGSNTEAFF.

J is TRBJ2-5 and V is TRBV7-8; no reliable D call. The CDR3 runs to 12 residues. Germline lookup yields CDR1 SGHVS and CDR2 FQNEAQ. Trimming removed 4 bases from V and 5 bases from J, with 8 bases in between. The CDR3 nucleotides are TGTGCCAGCAGCTCCATCCGGGAGACCCAGTACTTC. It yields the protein CASSSIRETQYF.

The CDR3 sequence: CASGLTYGGNTEAFF. CDR3 DNA sequence: TGTGCTAGTGGTTTGACCTACGGGGGGAACACTGAAGCTTTCTTT. V gene TRBV12-5 combines with J gene TRBJ1-1; D perhaps matches TRBD1 (5 bases). This CDR3 has 15 residues. CDR1 and CDR2 from the germline V gene are LGHNT and FRNRAP. The V gene lost 2 bases and the J gene lost 1 base, with 11 bases spanning the gap.

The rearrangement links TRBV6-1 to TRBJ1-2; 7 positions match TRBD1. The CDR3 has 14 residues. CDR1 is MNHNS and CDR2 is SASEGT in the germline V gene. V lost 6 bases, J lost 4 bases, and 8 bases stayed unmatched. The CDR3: CASSRTTGSYGYTF. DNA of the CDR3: TGTGCCAGCAGCCGCACGACAGGGAGCTATGGCTACACCTTC.